This entry features one TCR beta chain sequence. The antigen is undetermined. CDR3 length: 13 amino acids. Trimming removed 4 bases from V and 6 bases from J; junction bases left unmatched: 3. The V gene's germline CDR1 is MNHEY and CDR2 SVGAGI. TCRdb's table, derived via immunoSEQ multiplex PCR, lists solely in-frame clones and lacks some. The sample yields 20,000 to 25,000 clones, 70% to 90% seen once. These data come from a study of OX40 agonist ivuxolimab in advanced cancers. Study results and caveats: Some of the lowest clonal expansion was seen in partial responders at 0.1-3.0 mg/kg. Fewer expanded clones were found on average in CD4+ than in CD8+ T cells.

The chain employs TRBV6-5 and TRBJ1-1; 9 nucleotides agree with TRBD1. The TCR comes from an adult with an advanced solid tumor such as melanoma, head and neck, liver or kidney cancer. Sequencing was performed on CD4+ or CD8+ T cells sorted from blood, taken in a trial of the OX40 agonist ivuxolimab. The CDR3 loop is CASSSDRGAEAFF. In DNA form, the CDR3 reads TGTGCCAGCAGTTCGGACAGGGGCGCTGAAGCTTTCTTT.